The 11 T cell receptor beta chains below come from one sample, sequenced in a study of response to subunit inactivated influenza vaccine. TCRdb passed the RT-PCR reads through MiXCR, listing each CDR3 protein once. The sample holds about 190,000 distinct CDR3 sequences, around 14% seen once. The input for sequencing was CD8+ T cells sorted from PBMCs, taken 4 to 6 days after vaccination. The source is a man between 50 and 59 years old who received an inactivated influenza vaccine.

This clonotype was seen a few times. J is TRBJ2-7 and V is TRBV7-8; 11 bases are shared with TRBD2. Unmatched junction bases numbered 7, after V lost 0 bases and J lost 3 bases. This CDR3 spans 17 amino acids. Germline lookup yields CDR1 SGHVS and CDR2 FQNEAQ. The CDR3 DNA reads as TGTGCCAGCAGCTTAGCGGCTAGCGGGAGGTTGATCTACGAGCAGTACTTC. This sequence encodes CASSLAASGRLIYEQYF. The whole variable domain, remainder taken from reference TRBV7-8 and TRBJ2-7, is GAGVSQSPRYKVAKRGQDVALRCDPISGHVSLFWYQQALGQGPEFLTYFQNEAQLDKSGLPSDRFFAERPEGSVSTLKIQRTQQEDSAVYLCASSLAASGRLIYEQYFGPGTRLTVT.

This clonotype was observed a handful of times. The chain recombines TRBV10-2 with TRBJ1-1; 7 bases match TRBD1. This CDR3 spans 15 amino acids. With V trimmed by 2 bases and J by 4 bases, 7 bases remained unmatched. The germline V gene has CDR1 WSHSY and CDR2 SAAADI. The CDR3 is CASSEARQGSTEAFF. For the CDR3, the DNA is TGCGCCAGCAGTGAGGCCAGACAGGGAAGCACTGAAGCTTTCTTT.

This chain links TRBV6-1 with TRBJ2-6, with a tentative D call TRBD2 (5 bases). V was shortened by 8 bases and J by 0 bases, with 11 bases between the two germline ends. The V gene's germline CDR1 is MNHNS and CDR2 SASEGT. This CDR3 spans 15 amino acids. CDR3 coding DNA: TGTGCCAGCCTAGGACGGGGCTCTGGGGCCAACGTCCTGACTTTC. This codes for CASLGRGSGANVLTF.

This clonotype was counted many times. V usage is TRBV7-9 and J usage is TRBJ2-1; no firm D call. The germline CDR1 and CDR2 sequences are SEHNR and FQNEAQ (reference sequence). The CDR3 is made up of 12 amino acids. V shed 3 bases and J shed 6 bases, with 6 bases lying between them. CDR3: CASSFAGNEQFF. CDR3 nucleotide sequence: TGTGCCAGCAGCTTTGCAGGCAATGAGCAGTTCTTC.

The sample holds a few counts of this clonotype. This chain links TRBV4-2 with TRBJ2-1; no clear D gene. Germline V gene data show CDR1 as LGHNA and CDR2 as YNFKEQ. The CDR3 totals 15 residues. V lost 1 base, J lost 1 base, and 8 bases lay in between. CDR3 sequence reads: CASSQGDSSYNEQFF. The DNA of the CDR3 is TGTGCCAGCAGCCAAGGAGATAGTTCCTACAATGAGCAGTTCTTC.

This clonotype was counted ten times or more. This rearrangement joins TRBV7-9 to TRBJ2-7; a weak D match, TRBD1 (6 bases). The germline V gene has CDR1 SEHNR and CDR2 FQNEAQ (reference sequence). The V end was cut by 1 base, the J end by 5 bases, with 12 bases between. The CDR3 totals 14 residues. CDR3 sequence: CASSLEQGWNEQYF. CDR3 DNA sequence: TGTGCCAGCAGCTTAGAACAGGGTTGGAACGAGCAGTACTTC.

This clonotype was picked up a small number of times. The V gene is TRBV13, the J gene TRBJ2-3; 11 bases map to TRBD2. Trimming removed 4 bases from V and 6 bases from J; junction bases left unmatched: 9. Germline loops: CDR1 PRHDT, CDR2 FYEKMQ (reference sequence). CDR3 length: 16 residues. CDR3 protein: CASSSYLAGGPDTQYF. Written as DNA, the CDR3 is TGTGCCAGCAGCTCATATTTAGCGGGGGGGCCGGATACGCAGTATTTT. The complete variable domain, with remaining parts taken from reference TRBV13 and TRBJ2-3, reads AAGVIQSPRHLIKEKRETATLKCYPIPRHDTVYWYQQGPGQDPQFLISFYEKMQSDKGSIPDRFSAQQFSDYHSELNMSSLELGDSALYFCASSSYLAGGPDTQYFGPGTRLTVL.

V gene TRBV5-5 combines with J gene TRBJ2-7, with D possibly being TRBD1 or TRBD2 (5 bases each). CDR1 is SGHKS, CDR2 YYEKEE, per germline (reference sequence). V lost 0 bases to trimming and J lost 0 bases, with 10 bases between them. The length of the CDR3 is 15 residues. The CDR3 DNA follows: TGTGCCAGCAGCTTGGTTGGGACGTACTCCTACGAGCAGTACTTC. This encodes CASSLVGTYSYEQYF.

The chain combines TRBV28 with TRBJ2-7; 11 bases align to TRBD1. The CDR3 loop spans 15 amino acids. The germline CDR1 and CDR2 sequences are MDHEN and SYDVKM. The V gene end was trimmed by 3 bases and the J gene end by 3 bases; junction bases not matched to a gene: 4. This chain's CDR3 is CASSFGQGAFYEQYF. The CDR3 region has the DNA TGTGCCAGCAGTTTTGGACAGGGGGCTTTCTACGAGCAGTACTTC.

This clonotype was seen a handful of times. The chain is built from TRBV4-2 and TRBJ2-5, with D maybe TRBD2 (6 bases). Germline V lookup: CDR1 LGHNA, CDR2 YNFKEQ. This CDR3 is built from 14 residues. V was shortened by 0 bases and J by 5 bases, with 10 bases between the two germline ends. The CDR3 region has the DNA TGTGCCAGCAGCCAAGATGGAGGGATGGAGACCCAGTACTTC. Protein sequence: CASSQDGGMETQYF.

The rearrangement links TRBV7-9 to TRBJ2-1, with no clear D. This CDR3 has 14 amino acids. Trimming removed 1 base from V and 8 bases from J, with 12 bases in between. The germline CDR1 and CDR2 sequences are SEHNR and FQNEAQ (reference sequence). The CDR3 DNA sequence: TGTGCCAGCAGCTTAGAAAGTATATTCGATGAGCAGTTCTTC. It yields the protein CASSLESIFDEQFF.